This T cell receptor beta chain is from a study of blood T cell repertoires in COVID-19 (TCRdb year 2020). A note on the overall study: Samples covering the acute and convalescent phases of COVID-19 were provided by collaborators in the United States, Italy and Spain. The prospective study material was composed of cDNA or gDNA derived from T cells, B-cell-depleted T cells, or PBMCs. Subjects who had been exposed to COVID-19, were actively infected with it, or had recovered from it provided the deeply sampled blood TCRbeta repertoires that made up the dataset. The repertoires were released in a freely available public database meant as a resource for research on the immune response to SARS-CoV-2. Samples came from the ongoing ImmuneRACE study (first 160 participants) plus 1,254 subjects from 6 global collaborators. Sample metadata almost always included a de-identified subject ID, COVID-19 status, age in years and sex. HLA class I and class II types, where available, came from metadata supplied by the sample provider rather than from assay-based typing. Here is what the overall study found, with its caveats: The amount of clinical and demographic metadata varied by source and participant and was provided uncurated.

According to the germline V gene, CDR1 reads SGHVS and CDR2 reads FQNEAQ. Measured from the cysteine to the phenylalanine, the CDR3 is 14 residues long. Here the CDR3 DNA is all that survives: 42 bases in frame from base 1. The germline V end is reduced by 3 bases and the J end by 1 base; junction bases left unmatched: 2. The immunoSEQ Assay, a bias-controlled multiplex PCR, was used to amplify TCRbeta CDR3 regions from genomic DNA. The authors processed their data as follows. The number of nucleated cells in each sample was estimated from the amplification of reference gene primers within the assay. To quantify the absolute abundance of each unique TCRbeta CDR3 rearrangement, sequence reads were collapsed and filtered. For each sample, productive Simpson clonality was calculated by taking the square root of Simpson's diversity index across productive rearrangements. The table comes from immuneACCESS by way of TCRdb, which keeps in-frame sequences with V and J called. Part of the clones is missing from these tables; in studies checked, under half for an unresolved V gene and the rest for unknown reasons. V, J and clone size derive from that table, while D and trimming were established from the DNA sequence. Recorded for this sample are a few hundred thousand clones; roughly 82% of them occurred a single time. In total, the top ten clones hold roughly 10% of the sample.

This clone occurred once. Its antigen is still unknown. Per-nucleotide qualities are absent, and no much larger clonotype sits a single base away. Collaborating institutions collected whole blood in K2EDTA tubes following their own protocols. For TCRbeta analysis, collaborators shipped samples in one of three forms: frozen whole blood, isolated PBMCs, or DNA extracted from either of those sample types. The rearrangement joined TRBV7-8 to TRBJ2-7, with 8 junctional bases fitting TRBD2. The clonotype originates from a man aged 45-60 years with active or convalescent COVID-19. Sample: peripheral blood. The nucleotides are TGTGCCAGCAGCTTCGGGGGGGCATCCTACGAGCAGTACTTC. It encodes CASSFGGASYEQYF.